These T cell receptor beta chains were read from a single sample in a study of control samples from healthy donors and cancer patients. Repertoires were generated with immunoSEQ multiplex PCR, while TCRdb's copy carries only in-frame clones and drops some. Here the sample spans roughly 41,000 clones, 90% to 95% being singletons. Sequencing input: blood. The receptors were gathered from a man between 60 and 75 years old in good health. Each CDR3 is given with its conserved first and last residue. The order of the fields is J gene, D gene, clone size, V gene, CDR3 protein, CDR3 DNA. A D gene is named only where the DNA matches it firmly. Part of the rows lack a size; the others show once, few, many or a class for expanded clones.

J gene: TRBJ1-4; D gene: .; clone size: .; V gene: TRBV29-1; CDR3 protein: CSVAKGSTNEKLFF; CDR3 DNA: TGCAGCGTAGCCAAGGGGTCCACTAATGAAAAACTGTTTTTT
J gene: TRBJ1-1; D gene: .; clone size: .; V gene: TRBV5-1; CDR3 protein: CASRTILGTEAFF; CDR3 DNA: TGCGCCAGCAGGACAATTCTCGGCACTGAAGCTTTCTTT
J gene: TRBJ2-3; D gene: .; clone size: .; V gene: TRBV14; CDR3 protein: CASSRGHPSTDTQYF; CDR3 DNA: TGTGCCAGCAGCCGGGGACACCCTAGCACAGATACGCAGTATTTT
J gene: TRBJ2-3; D gene: .; clone size: .; V gene: TRBV28; CDR3 protein: CASTWGVASTDTQYF; CDR3 DNA: TGTGCCAGCACGTGGGGGGTGGCAAGCACAGATACGCAGTATTTT
J gene: TRBJ2-7; D gene: .; clone size: .; V gene: TRBV10-3; CDR3 protein: CAISEDHEQYF; CDR3 DNA: TGTGCCATCAGTGAGGACCACGAGCAGTACTTC
J gene: TRBJ1-4; D gene: .; clone size: .; V gene: TRBV7-8; CDR3 protein: CASSLKTGQSNEKLFF; CDR3 DNA: TGTGCCAGCAGCCTCAAGACAGGACAATCTAATGAAAAACTGTTTTTT
J gene: TRBJ2-1; D gene: TRBD1; clone size: once; V gene: TRBV28; CDR3 protein: CASTRTGYEQFF; CDR3 DNA: TGTGCCAGCACTAGGACAGGGTACGAGCAGTTCTTC
J gene: TRBJ1-5; D gene: TRBD1; clone size: .; V gene: TRBV10-3; CDR3 protein: CAISESGGQGPNQPQHF; CDR3 DNA: TGTGCCATCAGTGAGTCGGGGGGACAGGGGCCCAATCAGCCCCAGCATTTT
J gene: TRBJ2-7; D gene: TRBD1; clone size: once; V gene: TRBV5-4; CDR3 protein: CASSRTGGALYEQYF; CDR3 DNA: TGTGCCAGCAGCCGCACAGGGGGCGCGCTCTACGAGCAGTACTTC
J gene: TRBJ1-2; D gene: TRBD1; clone size: .; V gene: TRBV7-8; CDR3 protein: CASSLGLASGGGGYTF; CDR3 DNA: TGTGCCAGCAGCTTAGGGTTGGCGTCAGGGGGCGGTGGCTACACCTTC
J gene: TRBJ2-1; D gene: .; clone size: .; V gene: TRBV2; CDR3 protein: CASRGSVNNNEQFF; CDR3 DNA: TGTGCCAGCAGGGGGTCAGTAAATAACAATGAGCAGTTCTTC
J gene: TRBJ2-1; D gene: .; clone size: .; V gene: TRBV19; CDR3 protein: CASQNEQFF; CDR3 DNA: TGTGCCAGCCAAAATGAGCAGTTCTTC
J gene: TRBJ2-7; D gene: .; clone size: .; V gene: TRBV28; CDR3 protein: CASTTPGTTYEQYF; CDR3 DNA: TGTGCCAGCACGACCCCGGGAACTACCTACGAGCAGTACTTC
J gene: TRBJ1-4; D gene: .; clone size: .; V gene: TRBV30; CDR3 protein: CAWGSSEKLFF; CDR3 DNA: TGTGCCTGGGGGTCATCAGAAAAACTGTTTTTT
J gene: TRBJ2-1; D gene: .; clone size: .; V gene: TRBV7-9; CDR3 protein: CASSPTQGKNEQFF; CDR3 DNA: TGTGCCAGCAGCCCCACCCAGGGGAAGAATGAGCAGTTCTTC
J gene: TRBJ2-1; D gene: .; clone size: .; V gene: TRBV25-1; CDR3 protein: CANPQSCNEQFF; CDR3 DNA: TGTGCCAATCCACAGTCGTGCAATGAGCAGTTCTTC
J gene: TRBJ2-3; D gene: TRBD2; clone size: .; V gene: TRBV9; CDR3 protein: CASSEGTSGKGSDTQYF; CDR3 DNA: TGTGCCAGCAGCGAGGGGACTAGCGGGAAAGGTTCAGATACGCAGTATTTT
J gene: TRBJ1-4; D gene: .; clone size: .; V gene: TRBV12-3/TRBV12-4; CDR3 protein: CASRAGTSEKLFF; CDR3 DNA: TGTGCCAGCAGGGCGGGGACATCTGAAAAACTGTTTTTT
J gene: TRBJ1-1; D gene: TRBD1; clone size: once; V gene: TRBV24-1; CDR3 protein: CATSDPGQVEAFF; CDR3 DNA: TGTGCCACCAGTGATCCGGGACAGGTTGAAGCTTTCTTT
J gene: TRBJ2-5; D gene: TRBD1; clone size: .; V gene: TRBV30; CDR3 protein: CAWTPVDRANQETQYF; CDR3 DNA: TGTGCCTGGACCCCGGTGGACAGGGCGAACCAAGAGACCCAGTACTTC
J gene: TRBJ2-7; D gene: TRBD1; clone size: .; V gene: TRBV18; CDR3 protein: CASSPGQASYEQYF; CDR3 DNA: TGTGCCAGCTCACCAGGACAGGCCTCATACGAGCAGTACTTC
J gene: TRBJ2-7; D gene: .; clone size: few; V gene: TRBV5-4; CDR3 protein: CASSFGPNSYEQYF; CDR3 DNA: TGTGCCAGCAGCTTTGGCCCCAACAGCTACGAGCAGTACTTC
J gene: TRBJ2-1; D gene: .; clone size: .; V gene: TRBV5-4; CDR3 protein: CASSLVASSSYNEQFF; CDR3 DNA: TGTGCCAGCAGCTTGGTCGCGTCGAGCTCCTACAATGAGCAGTTCTTC
J gene: TRBJ1-2; D gene: .; clone size: .; V gene: TRBV2; CDR3 protein: CASMRGASNYGYTF; CDR3 DNA: TGTGCCAGCATGCGGGGGGCGTCTAACTATGGCTACACCTTC
J gene: TRBJ2-7; D gene: .; clone size: .; V gene: TRBV6-2/TRBV6-3; CDR3 protein: CASSWGGSYEQYF; CDR3 DNA: TGTGCCAGCAGTTGGGGCGGCTCCTACGAGCAGTACTTC
J gene: TRBJ2-2; D gene: .; clone size: .; V gene: TRBV6-5; CDR3 protein: CASSYDNRDTGELFF; CDR3 DNA: TGTGCCAGCAGTTATGACAACAGAGACACCGGGGAGCTGTTTTTT
J gene: TRBJ2-1; D gene: TRBD2; clone size: .; V gene: TRBV6-9; CDR3 protein: CASSSPLLAEPYNEQFF; CDR3 DNA: TGTGCCAGCAGTTCCCCCTTACTAGCGGAACCCTACAATGAGCAGTTCTTC
J gene: TRBJ1-5; D gene: TRBD1; clone size: .; V gene: TRBV7-8; CDR3 protein: CASSPRGDGRFGVGPQHF; CDR3 DNA: TGTGCCAGCAGCCCCAGGGGGGATGGCAGGTTTGGAGTGGGGCCCCAGCATTTT
J gene: TRBJ1-2; D gene: .; clone size: few; V gene: TRBV11-3; CDR3 protein: CASSPKMGWGYTF; CDR3 DNA: TGTGCCAGCAGCCCCAAAATGGGCTGGGGCTACACCTTC
J gene: TRBJ2-1; D gene: .; clone size: .; V gene: TRBV5-4; CDR3 protein: CASSLGSRTGNEQFF; CDR3 DNA: TGTGCCAGCAGCTTAGGGTCCCGAACGGGCAATGAGCAGTTCTTC
J gene: TRBJ2-5; D gene: .; clone size: .; V gene: TRBV10-2; CDR3 protein: CASSQTGLETQYF; CDR3 DNA: TGCGCCAGCAGCCAGACAGGTTTGGAGACCCAGTACTTC
J gene: TRBJ1-4; D gene: TRBD1; clone size: .; V gene: TRBV7-9; CDR3 protein: CASSLDTGTGVEKLFF; CDR3 DNA: TGTGCCAGCAGCTTAGATACCGGGACAGGGGTTGAAAAACTGTTTTTT
J gene: TRBJ1-2; D gene: TRBD1; clone size: .; V gene: TRBV3-1/TRBV3-2; CDR3 protein: CASSFGQDYGYTF; CDR3 DNA: TGTGCCAGCAGCTTCGGACAGGACTATGGCTACACCTTC
J gene: TRBJ2-2; D gene: .; clone size: .; V gene: TRBV19; CDR3 protein: CATTGRDSNTGELFF; CDR3 DNA: TGTGCCACCACCGGTAGGGACTCAAACACCGGGGAGCTGTTTTTT
J gene: TRBJ2-7; D gene: .; clone size: .; V gene: TRBV10-3; CDR3 protein: CAISEGSLGPYEQYF; CDR3 DNA: TGTGCCATCAGTGAGGGGTCCTTGGGACCTTACGAGCAGTACTTC
J gene: TRBJ1-5; D gene: .; clone size: .; V gene: TRBV2; CDR3 protein: CASSPRGDGSNQPQHF; CDR3 DNA: TGTGCCAGCAGTCCACGGGGGGACGGAAGCAATCAGCCCCAGCATTTT
J gene: TRBJ1-4; D gene: .; clone size: .; V gene: TRBV7-2; CDR3 protein: CASSLALNEKLFF; CDR3 DNA: TGTGCCAGCAGCTTAGCTCTTAATGAAAAACTGTTTTTT
J gene: TRBJ2-1; D gene: .; clone size: .; V gene: TRBV14; CDR3 protein: CASSLYRDLSYNEQFF; CDR3 DNA: TGTGCCAGCAGCCTGTACCGGGACCTTTCCTACAATGAGCAGTTCTTC
J gene: TRBJ2-2; D gene: TRBD2; clone size: .; V gene: TRBV7-9; CDR3 protein: CASSARTSGTGELFF; CDR3 DNA: TGTGCCAGCAGCGCCAGGACTAGCGGGACGGGGGAGCTGTTTTTT
J gene: TRBJ2-7; D gene: .; clone size: .; V gene: TRBV3-1/TRBV3-2; CDR3 protein: CASSQGYEQYF; CDR3 DNA: TGTGCCAGCAGCCAAGGGTACGAGCAGTACTTC